This is a list of T cell receptor beta chains from one sample in a study of CD8+CD57+ T cells in acquired aplastic anemia. Via MiXCR, TCRdb re-called the reads, giving one row per CDR3 protein. Among 170,000 or so distinct CDR3 sequences listed, about 60% were seen once. Sequencing was done on a sample of sorted CD4+, CD8+, or CD8+CD57+ T cells (not recorded which) from PBMCs. These receptors all come from a human donor with aplastic anemia. Each CDR3 is given with its conserved first and last residue. The D gene is left open where the match is weak. Only some rows state a clone size, as once, few, many or a class for expanded clones.

d_gene	v_gene	j_gene	abundance	CDR3nt	CDR3aa
.	TRBV19	TRBJ1-3	.	TGTGCCAGTAATGGACAGATAGGAAACACCATATATTTT	CASNGQIGNTIYF
.	TRBV9	TRBJ2-3	.	TGTGCCAGCAGCGCCTCCTTGTTTAGTACGCAGTATTTT	CASSASLFSTQYF
.	TRBV5-8	TRBJ2-3	many	TGTGCCAGCAGCACCAGGAACACAGATACGCAGTATTTT	CASSTRNTDTQYF
.	TRBV7-2	TRBJ1-1	.	TGTGCCAGCAGCCCTACGATATCTGAAGCTTTCTTT	CASSPTISEAFF
TRBD1	TRBV15	TRBJ1-6	few	TGTGCCACCAGCAGCCAAACAGGGGTTGCACCCCTCCACTTT	CATSSQTGVAPLHF
TRBD2	TRBV20-1	TRBJ2-3	.	TGCAGTGTAGCGGGGACGCAGTATTTT	CSVAGTQYF
TRBD2	TRBV15	TRBJ2-5	.	TGTGCCACCAGCAGATCGACTAGCCGTTCAGAGACCCAGTACTTC	CATSRSTSRSETQYF
.	TRBV2	TRBJ2-5	.	TGTGTCAGCAGGTCCACGGGTCAAGAGACCCAGTACTTC	CVSRSTGQETQYF
.	TRBV9	TRBJ2-3	.	TGTGCCGGCAGCGTGTATCGGGGGGCCTACACAGATACGCAGTATTTT	CAGSVYRGAYTDTQYF
TRBD1	TRBV20-1	TRBJ2-7	once	TGCAGTGCGCTTCGACAGGGGGTCTACGAGCAGTACTTC	CSALRQGVYEQYF
TRBD2	TRBV10-3	TRBJ2-7	once	TGTGCCATCAGTGGGTCGGCTAGCGGATCCTACGAGCAGTACTTC	CAISGSASGSYEQYF
.	TRBV10-3	TRBJ2-7	few	TGTGCCATCAGTGAGCCGGGGCAGGGCTCCTACGAGCAGTACTTC	CAISEPGQGSYEQYF
TRBD1	TRBV19	TRBJ2-2	many	TGTGCCAGTAGTTCGGGGACAGATACCGGGGAGCTGTTTTTT	CASSSGTDTGELFF
.	TRBV29-1	TRBJ2-7	.	TGCAGCGCCGCCGTACAGGGAAGCTCCTACGAGCAGTACTTC	CSAAVQGSSYEQYF
.	TRBV20-1	TRBJ2-7	.	TGCAGTGCTAGACCGCGACAGACCTACGAGCAGTACTTC	CSARPRQTYEQYF
.	TRBV2	TRBJ1-1	.	TGTGCCAGCAAGGGGCGAGGGCAGGGCAAAACTGAAGCTTTCTTT	CASKGRGQGKTEAFF
.	TRBV10-3	TRBJ2-3	.	TGTGCCATCAGTGACGGGAGTAAGGCAGATACGCAGTATTTT	CAISDGSKADTQYF
.	TRBV19	TRBJ2-7	.	TGTGCCACTAAAGGGAGCATCTCCTACGAGCAGTACTTC	CATKGSISYEQYF
.	TRBV24-1	TRBJ1-1	once	TGTGCCACCAGTGATTCGGACAAACCCGCTTTCTTT	CATSDSDKPAFF